The 25 T cell receptor beta chains below were found in one sample sequenced in a study of blood T cell repertoires in COVID-19. Some clones are missing from TCRdb's copy, which holds only in-frame ones; the method was immunoSEQ multiplex PCR. The sample contains approximately 29,000 clones, less than 80% of which appear only once. Source material: peripheral blood. Source of these receptors: a boy aged 2-15 years with active or convalescent COVID-19.

The rearrangement links TRBV28 to TRBJ1-2; the D is unclear. V was pared by 3 bases and J by 4 bases, with 12 bases between. The length of the CDR3 is 14 residues. CDR1 is MDHEN, CDR2 SYDVKM, per germline. CDR3 loop: CASSFGGKGYGYTF. The CDR3 coding sequence is TGTGCCAGCAGTTTTGGAGGAAAAGGCTATGGCTACACCTTC.

V and J are TRBV6-5 and TRBJ1-5, with 7 bases fitting TRBD1. This CDR3 spans 15 amino acids. V was pared by 6 bases and J by 0 bases, with 5 bases of the junction left unmatched. Germline V gives CDR1 MNHEY, CDR2 SVGAGI. CDR3 region: CASRSGQLSNQPQHF. CDR3 DNA: TGTGCCAGCAGGTCGGGACAGCTTAGCAATCAGCCCCAGCATTTT.

This clone was seen a few times. The CDR3 loop reads CASSLLAGQGINQPQHF. CDR3 bases: TGTGCCAGCAGTTTACTCGCAGGACAGGGGATTAATCAGCCCCAGCATTTT. V and J are TRBV6-2 or TRBV6-3 and TRBJ1-5, with TRBD1 identical over 9 bases. Germline V gene lookup returns CDR1 MNHEY and CDR2 SVGEGT. CDR3 length: 17 amino acids. The ends lost 4 bases at V and 4 bases at J; junction bases unmatched: 11.

The J gene is TRBJ2-7, the V gene TRBV25-1; no clear D gene. The CDR3 sequence is 12 residues long. The germline gives CDR1 MGHDK, CDR2 SYGVNS. The V gene lost 4 bases and the J gene lost 3 bases, with 7 bases spanning the gap. The CDR3, as DNA: TGTGCCAGCAGTGGTGCAGTCTACGAGCAGTACTTC. Translated, it gives CASSGAVYEQYF.

V usage is TRBV10-3 and J usage is TRBJ2-3; no firm D call. Trimming stripped 2 bases from V and 2 bases from J, with 5 bases between. This CDR3 has 13 amino acids. Germline assignment: CDR1 ENHRY and CDR2 SYGVKD. CDR3 coding DNA: TGTGCCATCAGTGAGCCCAACACAGATACGCAGTATTTT. Translated: CAISEPNTDTQYF.

This clone appeared a single time. The chain employs TRBV2 and TRBJ2-1, with 9 bases matching TRBD1. This CDR3 has 14 amino acids. Germline loops: CDR1 SNHLY, CDR2 FYNNEI. V lost 10 bases, J lost 3 bases, and 7 bases stayed unmatched. The chain's CDR3 is CAKTPGQGYNEQFF. Here the CDR3 DNA reads TGTGCCAAGACACCGGGACAGGGCTACAATGAGCAGTTCTTC. The full variable domain, its missing parts supplied by reference TRBV2 and TRBJ2-1, is EPEVTQTPSHQVTQMGQEVILRCVPISNHLYFYWYRQILGQKVEFLVSFYNNEISEKSEIFDDQFSVERPDGSNFTLKIRSTKLEDSAMYFCAKTPGQGYNEQFFGPGTRLTVL.

V is TRBV30 and J is TRBJ2-1; 8 nucleotides line up with TRBD2. In germline, CDR1 is GTSNPN, CDR2 SVGIG (reference sequence). Trimming cost V 2 bases and J 10 bases; bases outside gene matches: 16. The CDR3 is 16 residues long. The CDR3 region has the DNA TGTGCCTGGAGTATCGGTGGTGGACTAGCCGGGGGGGAGCAGTTCTTC. Protein: CAWSIGGGLAGGEQFF.

This rearrangement joins TRBV5-1 to TRBJ2-2, with 7 bases matching TRBD2. Germline V gene sequence: CDR1 SGHRS, CDR2 YFSETQ. CDR3 size: 17 residues. The V segment lost 0 bases and the J segment 1 base; nucleotides outside the gene matches: 6. This CDR3 reads CASSLAPRGGNTGELFF. CDR3 DNA: TGCGCCAGCAGCTTGGCCCCTCGCGGGGGGAACACCGGGGAGCTGTTTTTT.

CDR3 sequence: CASSPWTGGHTGELFF. CDR3 sequence (DNA): TGTGCCAGCAGTCCATGGACAGGGGGCCACACCGGGGAGCTGTTTTTT. This chain joins TRBV28 and TRBJ2-2, with TRBD1 identical over 11 bases. Germline values: CDR1 MDHEN, CDR2 SYDVKM. The CDR3 runs 16 residues. The V segment lost 5 bases and the J segment 3 bases; nucleotides outside the gene matches: 5.

This clone has only one observation. The rearrangement links TRBV28 to TRBJ2-1; the match to TRBD2 covers 14 bases. The length of the CDR3 is 21 residues. Germline CDR1 and CDR2: MDHEN and SYDVKM. The V gene end was trimmed by 2 bases and the J gene end by 5 bases; junction bases not matched to a gene: 17. The CDR3 DNA follows: TGTGCCAGCAGTTTAAGGGTGCGAGGACTAGCGGGAGGACAAACCGACAATGAGCAGTTCTTC. Encoded protein: CASSLRVRGLAGGQTDNEQFF.

This clone has only a few counts. Other DNA sequences in the same sample also yield this CDR3. The chain carries TRBV11-2 and TRBJ2-5, with TRBD2 as a possible D gene (6 bases). This CDR3 is built from 15 residues. CDR1 SGHAT and CDR2 FQNNGV come from the germline V gene. The germline V and J ends were trimmed by 0 bases and 4 bases, with 12 bases remaining between them. For the CDR3, the DNA is TGTGCCAGCAGCTTAGATACCGGGGGTGGAGAGACCCAGTACTTC. It specifies CASSLDTGGGETQYF.

The J gene is TRBJ2-1, the V gene TRBV27; 7 bases fit TRBD2. Germline V gives CDR1 MNHEY, CDR2 SMNVEV (reference sequence). V lost 3 bases, J lost 5 bases, and 4 bases stayed unmatched. The CDR3 consists of 14 residues. In nucleotides, the CDR3 is TGTGCCAGCAGTTTTCTCGGGGGGAACAATGAGCAGTTCTTC. It is translated as CASSFLGGNNEQFF.

This clone showed up just once. The chain joins TRBV27 to TRBJ1-2, with TRBD1 matching over 8 bases. V shed 3 bases, J shed 3 bases, and the junction held 9 bases outside the gene matches. The CDR3 length is 16 residues. Germline CDR1 reads MNHEY; CDR2 reads SMNVEV (reference sequence). CDR3 amino acids: CASSFFPGQDYYGYTF. The CDR3 DNA reads TGTGCCAGCAGTTTTTTTCCGGGACAGGACTACTATGGCTACACCTTC.

This clone has only one observation. V is TRBV30 and J is TRBJ1-4, with D perhaps TRBD1 (6 bases). Germline CDR1 is GTSNPN and CDR2 is SVGIG (reference sequence). The CDR3 has 12 amino acids. Trimming took off 1 base at V and 7 bases at J, with 7 bases between the two ends. CDR3 in amino acids: CAWSGRGEKLFF. The CDR3 nucleotides are TGTGCCTGGAGTGGCAGGGGTGAAAAACTGTTTTTT.

This clone was picked up one time. The CDR3 region is CASGALAGDTQYF. CDR3 DNA sequence: TGTGCCAGCGGGGCCCTCGCAGGAGATACGCAGTATTTT. The gene calls are TRBV27 and TRBJ2-3; weak D call: TRBD1 (5 bases). CDR3 size: 13 residues. The germline V gene encodes CDR1 MNHEY and CDR2 SMNVEV (reference sequence). V dropped 8 bases and J dropped 5 bases, with 14 bases sitting between them.

In DNA, the CDR3 is TGCGCCAGCAGCCTGGTTCCTACTAGCACAGATACGCAGTATTTT. Encoded protein: CASSLVPTSTDTQYF. V gene TRBV4-1 combines with J gene TRBJ2-3; no reliable D call. V was trimmed by 4 bases and J by 0 bases, leaving 11 bases between them. Germline V lookup: CDR1 MGHRA, CDR2 YSYEKL. CDR3 length equals 15 residues.

The chain joins TRBV10-3 to TRBJ2-3; 9 bases agree with TRBD1. Germline trimming cut 10 bases from V and 6 bases from J; bases unmatched to any gene: 14. This CDR3 contains 15 residues. The germline V gene has CDR1 ENHRY and CDR2 SYGVKD. The CDR3 DNA is TGTGCCACCGTAACCGGACAGGGGCCCACGGATACGCAGTATTTT. This sequence encodes CATVTGQGPTDTQYF.

The J gene is TRBJ2-7, the V gene TRBV4-2; 7 bases align to TRBD1. CDR3 length: 15 residues. With V trimmed by 4 bases and J by 2 bases, 8 bases remained unmatched. Germline-derived CDR1 and CDR2 are LGHNA and YNFKEQ. The CDR3 region is CASSPGGTEAYEQYF. CDR3 in DNA: TGTGCCAGCAGCCCAGGTGGGACAGAGGCCTACGAGCAGTACTTC.

The chain uses TRBV28 and TRBJ2-1; D may be TRBD1 (6 bases). This CDR3 has 16 residues. The germline gives CDR1 MDHEN, CDR2 SYDVKM. Trimming took 4 bases from V and 0 from J, leaving 13 bases between them. The CDR3 sequence: CASSSPGASSYNEQFF. The CDR3 DNA is TGTGCCAGCAGTTCCCCAGGGGCTAGCTCCTACAATGAGCAGTTCTTC.

The chain employs TRBV30 and TRBJ2-5, with 7 bases fitting TRBD1. The CDR3 spans 14 residues. In germline, CDR1 is GTSNPN, CDR2 SVGIG (reference sequence). V was pared by 1 base and J by 4 bases, with 6 bases of the junction left unmatched. CDR3 region: CAWSATGNRETQYF. Here the CDR3 DNA reads TGTGCCTGGAGTGCGACAGGGAACCGAGAGACCCAGTACTTC.

The V gene is TRBV11-2, the J gene TRBJ2-5; no clear D gene. V was pared by 1 base and J by 2 bases, with 8 bases between. The CDR3 totals 14 residues. Germline V lookup: CDR1 SGHAT, CDR2 FQNNGV. The CDR3 loop reads CASSLGAFQETQYF. For the CDR3, the DNA is TGTGCCAGCAGCTTAGGCGCTTTTCAAGAGACCCAGTACTTC.

This clone was seen many times. The chain carries TRBV29-1 and TRBJ2-5; TRBD2 matches 7 bases. The germline V gene encodes CDR1 SQVTM and CDR2 ANQGSEA. V trimming: 3 bases; J trimming: 5 bases; junction bases outside the gene matches: 6. The CDR3 runs to 13 residues. CDR3 amino acids: CSVEGGGDETQYF. CDR3 nucleotide sequence: TGCAGCGTTGAGGGTGGGGGGGATGAGACCCAGTACTTC.

Many counts were recorded for this clone. The chain joins TRBV12-3 or TRBV12-4 to TRBJ2-2; D is unclear. V lost 4 bases to trimming and J lost 9 bases, with 9 bases between them. The CDR3 extends over 12 amino acids. The CDR3: CASSYLPRELFF. The CDR3 DNA reads as TGTGCCAGCAGTTATCTTCCTCGGGAGCTGTTTTTT.

V and J are TRBV5-5 and TRBJ2-3; D is unresolved. The CDR3 length is 14 residues. The germline V gene encodes CDR1 SGHKS and CDR2 YYEKEE (reference sequence). Trimming took off 4 bases at V and 2 bases at J, with 11 bases between the two ends. DNA for the CDR3: TGTGCCAGCAGCCAGGCCCTTCACACAGATACGCAGTATTTT. It codes for CASSQALHTDTQYF. The complete variable domain, with remaining parts taken from reference TRBV5-5 and TRBJ2-3, reads DAGVTQSPTHLIKTRGQQVTLRCSPISGHKSVSWYQQVLGQGPQFIFQYYEKEERGRGNFPDRFSARQFPNYSSELNVNALLLGDSALYLCASSQALHTDTQYFGPGTRLTVL.

V usage is TRBV28 and J usage is TRBJ2-7, with D maybe TRBD1 (6 bases). Germline V gives CDR1 MDHEN, CDR2 SYDVKM. Trimming removed 8 bases from V and 1 base from J, with 15 bases in between. This CDR3 is built from 14 residues. The CDR3 reads CASLSGQRSYEQYF. The CDR3 DNA sequence: TGTGCCAGCCTCTCAGGACAGCGGTCCTACGAGCAGTACTTC.